This T cell receptor beta chain was sequenced during a study of blood T cell repertoires in COVID-19. For the study at large: Material from acute and convalescent COVID-19 was sourced from the United States, Italy and Spain. Sources were T cells, B-cell-depleted T cells, or PBMCs; the material itself was cDNA or gDNA.

The germline gives CDR1 LGHDT, CDR2 YNNKEL (reference sequence). CDR3 length: 16 residues. V shed 0 bases and J 5 bases; nucleotides not matched to a gene: 7. Methods used by the authors: Reference gene primers were amplified, and this amplification served to estimate nucleated cell counts. The protocol was immunoSEQ multiplex PCR, while the TCRdb copy is restricted to in-frame clones and leaves out a portion. The DNA was the basis for D and trimming; V, J and clone size are from that table. The repertoire holds about 280,000 clones, with 75% to 90% as singletons. This chain joins TRBV3-1 (or the pseudogene TRBV3-2) and TRBJ1-2; 9 bases fit TRBD1. The specimen sequenced was peripheral blood. This clonotype was sampled from a man between 45 and 60 years old with acute or convalescent COVID-19. CDR3 region: CASSQDWDRDLYGYTF. CDR3 sequence (DNA): TGTGCCAGCAGCCAAGATTGGGACAGGGACCTTTATGGCTACACCTTC.